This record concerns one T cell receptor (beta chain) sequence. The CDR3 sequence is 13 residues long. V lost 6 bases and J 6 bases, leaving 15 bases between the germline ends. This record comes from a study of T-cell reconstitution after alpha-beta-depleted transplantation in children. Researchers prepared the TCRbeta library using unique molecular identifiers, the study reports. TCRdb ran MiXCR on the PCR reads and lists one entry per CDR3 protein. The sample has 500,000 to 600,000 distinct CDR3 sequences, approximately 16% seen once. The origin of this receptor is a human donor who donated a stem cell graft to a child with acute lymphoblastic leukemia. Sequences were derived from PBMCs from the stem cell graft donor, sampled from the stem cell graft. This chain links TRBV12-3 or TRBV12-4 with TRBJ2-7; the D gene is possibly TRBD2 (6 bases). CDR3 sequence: CASRSSGAGEQYF. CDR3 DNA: TGTGCCAGCAGATCGAGCGGAGCGGGCGAGCAGTACTTC.